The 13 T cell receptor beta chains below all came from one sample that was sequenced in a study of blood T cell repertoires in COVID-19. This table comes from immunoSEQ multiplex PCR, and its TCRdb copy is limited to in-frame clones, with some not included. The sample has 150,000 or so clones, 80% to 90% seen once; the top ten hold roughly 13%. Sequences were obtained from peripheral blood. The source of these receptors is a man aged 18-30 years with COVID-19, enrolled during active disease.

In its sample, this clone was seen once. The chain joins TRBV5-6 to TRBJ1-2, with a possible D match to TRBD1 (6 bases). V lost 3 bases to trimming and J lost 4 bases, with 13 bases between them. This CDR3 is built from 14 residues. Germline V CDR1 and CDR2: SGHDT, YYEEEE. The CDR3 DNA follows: TGTGCCAGCAGCTCCCGGACAGAAAGCTATGGCTACACCTTC. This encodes CASSSRTESYGYTF.

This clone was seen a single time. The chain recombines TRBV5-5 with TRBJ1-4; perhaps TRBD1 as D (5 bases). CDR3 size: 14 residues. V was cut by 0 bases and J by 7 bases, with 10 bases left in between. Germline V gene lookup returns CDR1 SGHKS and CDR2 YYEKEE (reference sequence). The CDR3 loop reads CASSLVAGFEKLFF. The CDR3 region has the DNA TGTGCCAGCAGCTTGGTGGCAGGGTTTGAAAAACTGTTTTTT.

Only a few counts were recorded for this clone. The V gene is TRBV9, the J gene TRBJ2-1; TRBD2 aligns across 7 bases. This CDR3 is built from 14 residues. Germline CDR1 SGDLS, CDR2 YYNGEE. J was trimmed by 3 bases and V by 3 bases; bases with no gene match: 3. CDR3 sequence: CASSEAGLYNEQFF. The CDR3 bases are TGTGCCAGCAGCGAAGCGGGACTCTACAATGAGCAGTTCTTC.

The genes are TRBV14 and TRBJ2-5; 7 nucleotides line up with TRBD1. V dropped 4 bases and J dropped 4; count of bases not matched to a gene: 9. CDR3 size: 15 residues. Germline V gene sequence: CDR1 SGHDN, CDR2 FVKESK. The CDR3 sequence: CASSRTGTERETQYF. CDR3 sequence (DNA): TGTGCCAGCAGCCGAACCGGGACAGAGAGAGAGACCCAGTACTTC.

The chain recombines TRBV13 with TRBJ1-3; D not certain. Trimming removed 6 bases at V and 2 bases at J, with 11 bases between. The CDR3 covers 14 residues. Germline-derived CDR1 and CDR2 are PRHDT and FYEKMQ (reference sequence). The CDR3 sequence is CASSSPGAGNTIYF. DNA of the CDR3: TGTGCCAGCAGTTCCCCCGGGGCTGGAAACACCATATATTTT. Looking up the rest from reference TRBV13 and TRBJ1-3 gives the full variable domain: AAGVIQSPRHLIKEKRETATLKCYPIPRHDTVYWYQQGPGQDPQFLISFYEKMQSDKGSIPDRFSAQQFSDYHSELNMSSLELGDSALYFCASSSPGAGNTIYFGEGSWLTVV.

CDR3 in DNA: TGCAGCGTTGATCCAGGCCCAGGACTAGCGGGAGGGCTGTTCTACAATGAGCAGTTCTTC. Translated: CSVDPGPGLAGGLFYNEQFF. The chain uses TRBV29-1 and TRBJ2-1, with 15 positions matching TRBD2. J was trimmed by 3 bases and V by 3 bases; bases with no gene match: 15. This CDR3 has 20 amino acids. CDR1 is SQVTM and CDR2 is ANQGSEA in the germline V gene.

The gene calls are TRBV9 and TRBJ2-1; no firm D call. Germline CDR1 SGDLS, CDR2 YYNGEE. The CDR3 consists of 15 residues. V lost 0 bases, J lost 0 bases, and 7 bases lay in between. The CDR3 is CASSVAQRSYNEQFF. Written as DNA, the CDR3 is TGTGCCAGCAGCGTAGCCCAGCGCTCCTACAATGAGCAGTTCTTC.

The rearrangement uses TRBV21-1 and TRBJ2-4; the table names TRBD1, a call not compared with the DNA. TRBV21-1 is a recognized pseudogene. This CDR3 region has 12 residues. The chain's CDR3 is CASSDRGNIQYF. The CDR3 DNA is TGTGCCAGCAGCGACAGGGGGAACATTCAGTACTTC.

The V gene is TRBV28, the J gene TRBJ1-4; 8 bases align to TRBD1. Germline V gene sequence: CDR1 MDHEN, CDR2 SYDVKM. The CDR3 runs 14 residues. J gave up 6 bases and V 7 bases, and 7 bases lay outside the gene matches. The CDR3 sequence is CASTTGGRDEKLFF. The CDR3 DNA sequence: TGTGCCAGCACCACAGGGGGTAGGGATGAAAAACTGTTTTTT.

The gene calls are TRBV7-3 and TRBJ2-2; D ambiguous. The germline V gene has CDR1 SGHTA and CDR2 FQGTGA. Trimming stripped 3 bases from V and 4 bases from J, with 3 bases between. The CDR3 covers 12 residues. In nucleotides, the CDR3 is TGTGCCAGCAGCTTCCTCACCGGGGAGCTGTTTTTT. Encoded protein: CASSFLTGELFF. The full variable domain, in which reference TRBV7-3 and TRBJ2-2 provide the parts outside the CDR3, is GAGVSQTPSNKVTEKGKYVELRCDPISGHTALYWYRQSLGQGPEFLIYFQGTGAADDSGLPNDRFFAVRPEGSVSTLKIQRTERGDSAVYLCASSFLTGELFFGEGSRLTVL.

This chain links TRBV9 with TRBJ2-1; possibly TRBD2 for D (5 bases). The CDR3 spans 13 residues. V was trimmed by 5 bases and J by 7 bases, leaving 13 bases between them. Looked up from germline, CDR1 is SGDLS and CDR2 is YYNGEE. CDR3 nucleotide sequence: TGTGCCAGCAGTACTAGTGTTAATAATGAGCAGTTCTTC. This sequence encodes CASSTSVNNEQFF.

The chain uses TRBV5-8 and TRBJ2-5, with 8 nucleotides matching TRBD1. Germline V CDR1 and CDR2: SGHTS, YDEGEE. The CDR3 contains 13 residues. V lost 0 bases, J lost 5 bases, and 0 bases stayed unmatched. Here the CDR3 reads CASSLGQGETQYF. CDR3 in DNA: TGTGCCAGCAGCTTGGGACAGGGGGAGACCCAGTACTTC.

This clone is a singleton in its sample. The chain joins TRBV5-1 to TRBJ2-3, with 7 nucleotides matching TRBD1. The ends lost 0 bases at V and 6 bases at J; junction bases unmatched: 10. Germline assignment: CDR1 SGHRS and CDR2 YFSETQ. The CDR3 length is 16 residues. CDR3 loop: CASSLGLYRGSDTQYF. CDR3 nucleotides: TGCGCCAGCAGCTTGGGGCTTTACAGGGGATCGGATACGCAGTATTTT.